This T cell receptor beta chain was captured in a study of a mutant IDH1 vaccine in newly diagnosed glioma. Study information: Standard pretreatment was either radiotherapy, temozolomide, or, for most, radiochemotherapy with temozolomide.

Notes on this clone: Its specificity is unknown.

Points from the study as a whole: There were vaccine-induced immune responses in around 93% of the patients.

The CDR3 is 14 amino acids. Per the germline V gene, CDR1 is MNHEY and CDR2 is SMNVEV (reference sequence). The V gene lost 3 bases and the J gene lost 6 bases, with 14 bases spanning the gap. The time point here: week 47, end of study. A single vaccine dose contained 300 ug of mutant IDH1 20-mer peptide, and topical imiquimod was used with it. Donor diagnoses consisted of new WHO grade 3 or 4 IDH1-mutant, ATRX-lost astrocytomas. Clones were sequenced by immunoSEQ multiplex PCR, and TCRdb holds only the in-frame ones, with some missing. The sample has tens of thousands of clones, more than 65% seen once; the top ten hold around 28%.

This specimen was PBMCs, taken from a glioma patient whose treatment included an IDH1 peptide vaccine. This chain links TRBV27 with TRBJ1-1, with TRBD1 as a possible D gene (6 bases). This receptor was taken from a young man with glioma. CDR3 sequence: CASSFLGAEAEAFF. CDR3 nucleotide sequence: TGTGCCAGCAGTTTTCTGGGGGCCGAGGCTGAAGCTTTCTTT.